A single sample is the source of the 18 T cell receptor beta chains below, sequenced in a study of CD8 T cells in ankylosing spondylitis. TCRdb called the 5' RACE reads again in MiXCR, with one record for every CDR3 protein. In the table there are roughly 150,000 distinct CDR3 sequences, just under 7.5% of which are singletons. Specimen: blood, either unsorted or a sorted T cell fraction (not recorded which). The origin of the receptors is a female donor with ankylosing spondylitis or in good health (not recorded which).

This clonotype was observed many times. V is TRBV10-3 and J is TRBJ2-7; 8 positions match TRBD1. V lost 6 bases and J lost 5; bases outside the gene matches: 9. From germline, CDR1 is ENHRY and CDR2 SYGVKD. This CDR3 spans 14 amino acids. In DNA, the CDR3 is TGTGCCATCAGCCCAGGACAGGGTATGAACGAGCAGTACTTC. The encoded protein is CAISPGQGMNEQYF.

This clonotype was seen ten or more times. The V gene is TRBV2, the J gene TRBJ2-3; 8 bases are a match to TRBD2. Germline V CDR1 and CDR2: SNHLY, FYNNEI. After removal of 4 bases from V and 1 base from J, the junction contained 4 bases not matched to a gene. The CDR3 totals 15 residues. The CDR3 DNA sequence: TGTGCCAGCAGTGTTCCAGCGGGGGGCACAGATACGCAGTATTTT. This gives the protein CASSVPAGGTDTQYF.

There are many counts of this clonotype. The gene calls are TRBV10-3 and TRBJ2-1; D gene ambiguous. The CDR3 is 13 amino acids. Germline V gene sequence: CDR1 ENHRY, CDR2 SYGVKD. Trimming left V 3 bases short and J 5 bases short, with 8 bases between. In nucleotides, the CDR3 is TGTGCCATCAGTGACTATACAAACAATGAGCAGTTCTTC. This codes for CAISDYTNNEQFF.

Many counts were recorded for this clonotype. This sequence joins TRBV5-1 and TRBJ1-1, with D possibly matching TRBD1 (5 bases). Germline V gene lookup returns CDR1 SGHRS and CDR2 YFSETQ. The length of the CDR3 is 15 residues. V was cut by 0 bases and J by 1 base, with 10 bases left in between. CDR3 DNA: TGCGCCAGCAGCTTGGCATGGGGGAGGAACACTGAAGCTTTCTTT. This gives the protein CASSLAWGRNTEAFF. Together with reference TRBV5-1 and TRBJ1-1, the CDR3 gives the full variable domain: KAGVTQTPRYLIKTRGQQVTLSCSPISGHRSVSWYQQTPGQGLQFLFEYFSETQRNKGNFPGRFSGRQFSNSRSEMNVSTLELGDSALYLCASSLAWGRNTEAFFGQGTRLTVV.

This clonotype was seen many times. DNA of the CDR3: TGTGCCAGCACCCAGGGTCCCGAGCAGTACTTC. Its translation is CASTQGPEQYF. This sequence joins TRBV6-5 and TRBJ2-7, with D perhaps TRBD1 (5 bases). Germline V CDR1 and CDR2: MNHEY, SVGAGI. CDR3 length: 11 residues. Trimming stripped 7 bases from V and 6 bases from J, with 10 bases between.

This clonotype showed up many times. The CDR3 region is CASSPIIAGGLNEQFF. CDR3 nucleotide sequence: TGTGCCAGCAGCCCAATAATAGCGGGGGGGCTCAATGAGCAGTTCTTC. The rearrangement links TRBV4-2 to TRBJ2-1; the match to TRBD2 covers 11 bases. Unmatched junction bases numbered 8, after V lost 4 bases and J lost 6 bases. Germline lookup yields CDR1 LGHNA and CDR2 YNFKEQ. This CDR3 is 16 amino acids long.

This clonotype occurred many times. The chain is built from TRBV6-1 and TRBJ2-3, with D possibly being TRBD1 or TRBD2 (5 bases each). V gave up 1 base and J gave up 5 bases, with 16 bases separating them. Germline V gives CDR1 MNHNS, CDR2 SASEGT. The CDR3 runs to 16 residues. The CDR3 protein is CASSEGGSQWGDTQYF. CDR3 bases: TGTGCCAGCAGTGAAGGGGGGAGTCAGTGGGGAGATACGCAGTATTTT.

At least ten counts were recorded for this clonotype. The CDR3 loop reads CASSPLGSGGGETQYF. CDR3 in DNA: TGTGCCAGCAGCCCCTTGGGTAGCGGGGGTGGAGAGACCCAGTACTTC. This chain connects TRBV7-2 to TRBJ2-5; 9 nucleotides line up with TRBD2. Germline V lookup: CDR1 SGHTA, CDR2 FQGNSA. Unmatched junction bases numbered 11, after V lost 5 bases and J lost 4 bases. The CDR3 is 16 amino acids.

There are many counts of this clonotype. V and J are TRBV29-1 and TRBJ1-2, with D hard to call. The V end was cut by 4 bases, the J end by 6 bases, with 9 bases between. CDR1 is SQVTM and CDR2 is ANQGSEA in the germline V gene. The CDR3 sequence is 11 residues long. The CDR3 nucleotides read TGCAGCGTTGTCAACCAGGATGGCTACACCTTC. Its protein product is CSVVNQDGYTF.

This clonotype appeared many times. The chain is built from TRBV28 and TRBJ1-2; D is undetermined. V was trimmed by 3 bases and J by 8 bases, leaving 19 bases between them. Germline CDR1 MDHEN, CDR2 SYDVKM. This CDR3 has 15 amino acids. The CDR3 reads CASSLSGQRAKGYTF. The CDR3 DNA is TGTGCCAGCAGTTTGTCTGGGCAGCGAGCTAAAGGCTACACCTTC.

This clonotype was observed many times. V gene TRBV7-6 combines with J gene TRBJ1-5, with D possibly matching TRBD1 (5 bases). Germline CDR1 is SGHVS and CDR2 is FNYEAQ. The CDR3 loop spans 13 amino acids. V was clipped by 1 base and J by 7 bases, with 8 bases between them. CDR3 residues: CASSLGRDQPQHF. The DNA of the CDR3 is TGTGCCAGCAGCTTAGGCAGGGACCAGCCCCAGCATTTT.

This clonotype was counted at least ten times. The chain carries TRBV12-3 or TRBV12-4 and TRBJ2-7; no clear D gene. This CDR3 has 11 residues. V was shortened by 9 bases and J by 9 bases, with 15 bases between the two germline ends. This CDR3 reads CASSPGVWQYF. CDR3 DNA: TGTGCCAGTTCCCCCGGAGTGTGGCAGTACTTC.

The rearrangement uses TRBV30 and TRBJ2-3; perhaps TRBD2 as D (5 bases). This CDR3 is 14 amino acids long. CDR1 and CDR2 (germline): GTSNPN, SVGIG (reference sequence). Trimming stripped 3 bases from V and 4 bases from J, with 14 bases between. The CDR3 region is CAWSRSGSADTQYF. DNA for the CDR3: TGTGCCTGGAGCCGATCGGGGTCGGCAGATACGCAGTATTTT.

The table lists this clonotype with many counts. The chain combines TRBV12-3 or TRBV12-4 with TRBJ2-3; TRBD2 agrees at 7 bases. This CDR3 has 14 residues. After removal of 5 bases from V and 2 bases from J, the junction contained 4 bases not matched to a gene. The CDR3 spells CASSRGGNTDTQYF. The CDR3 DNA reads TGTGCCAGCAGTCGCGGGGGAAACACAGATACGCAGTATTTT.

This clonotype was seen ten or more times. V gene TRBV7-9 combines with J gene TRBJ2-7; weak D call: TRBD1 (6 bases). Per germline, CDR1 SEHNR and CDR2 FQNEAQ (reference sequence). The V and J ends lost 1 base and 1 base respectively, with 8 bases between them. The CDR3 extends over 14 amino acids. The CDR3 protein is CASSLGTESYEQYF. CDR3 DNA sequence: TGTGCCAGCAGCTTAGGGACAGAATCCTACGAGCAGTACTTC.

At least ten counts were recorded for this clonotype. The chain uses TRBV27 and TRBJ2-2; possibly TRBD1 for D (6 bases). There are 20 residues in the CDR3. Per the germline V gene, CDR1 is MNHEY and CDR2 is SMNVEV (reference sequence). V lost 5 bases, J lost 7 bases, and 32 bases lay in between. This CDR3 reads CASSRSRDKSVGPLRGELFF. In nucleotides, the CDR3 is TGTGCCAGCAGTCGAAGCCGGGACAAGTCTGTTGGACCTCTGCGCGGGGAGCTGTTTTTT.

This clonotype was seen repeatedly, ten times or more. V is TRBV5-5 and J is TRBJ2-3; a possible D gene is TRBD2 (5 bases). V lost 4 bases to trimming and J lost 11 bases, with 20 bases between them. This CDR3 contains 14 residues. CDR1 is SGHKS, CDR2 YYEKEE, per germline (reference sequence). CDR3 protein: CASSPTVRGEGQYF. The CDR3 coding sequence is TGTGCCAGCAGCCCAACCGTGCGAGGAGAGGGGCAGTATTTT.

This clonotype was recorded many times. The CDR3 region has the DNA TGTGCCAGCAGCCAAGATAGGGGGTTCCAAGAGACCCAGTACTTC. Amino acids: CASSQDRGFQETQYF. The rearrangement links TRBV4-2 to TRBJ2-5; D perhaps matches TRBD1 (6 bases). Between the trimmed V and J ends, which lost 0 bases and 1 base, there was a span of 9 bases. Germline V gives CDR1 LGHNA, CDR2 YNFKEQ. This CDR3 comprises 15 residues.